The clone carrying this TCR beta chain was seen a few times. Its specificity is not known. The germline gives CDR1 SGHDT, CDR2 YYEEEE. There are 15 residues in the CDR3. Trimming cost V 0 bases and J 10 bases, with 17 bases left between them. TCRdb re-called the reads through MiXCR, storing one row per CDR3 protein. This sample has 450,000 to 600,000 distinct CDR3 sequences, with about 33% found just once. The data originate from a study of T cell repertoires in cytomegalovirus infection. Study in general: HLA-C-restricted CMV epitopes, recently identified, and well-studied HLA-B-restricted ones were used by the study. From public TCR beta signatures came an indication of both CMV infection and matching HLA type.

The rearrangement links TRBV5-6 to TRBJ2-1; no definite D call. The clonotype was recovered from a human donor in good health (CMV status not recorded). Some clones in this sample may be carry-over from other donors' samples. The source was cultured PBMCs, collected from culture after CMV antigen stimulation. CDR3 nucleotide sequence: TGTGCCAGCAGCTTGGGGCTAGGCGGCCGATCCGAGCAGTTCTTC. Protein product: CASSLGLGGRSEQFF.